The entry that follows covers one TCR beta chain sequence. Its binding antigen is unknown. Base qualities are not provided; no much larger clone lies one nucleotide away. Trimming takes 4 bases from V and 3 bases from J, and the germline ends sit 20 bases apart. The CDR3 runs 16 residues from the cysteine to the phenylalanine. This entry keeps only the CDR3 DNA: 48 bases, framed from base 1. CDR1 and CDR2, looked up from the germline V gene, are SGHDT and YYEEEE. Healthy HIV-negative adults with no recently reported acute infections or vaccinations were included as donors. Every donor was a Caucasian adult residing in Nashville, Tennessee, USA. CD4+ T cells were enriched by magnetic negative selection; naive cells were then positively selected on CD45RA, and the negative fraction formed the memory subset. After blood collection by leukapheresis, PBMCs were isolated using Ficoll-Histopaque density gradient centrifugation and then cryopreserved in the vapor phase of liquid nitrogen. Analytical flow cytometry was used to check the purity and quantity of each magnetically sorted T cell population. Each sorted fraction had its genomic DNA isolated and then quantified by UV absorbance on a Nanodrop 2000c.

This sample stems from a study of shared clonotypes between healthy human individuals (dated by TCRdb to 2018 to 2021). At the level of the whole study: A few men and two women, aged 18 to 49 years, made up the cohort. For each donor, CD4 naive and CD4 memory were each run on three plates, CD8 naive on two plates, and CD8 memory on one plate. To estimate repertoire size and how much clonotypes are shared between individuals, the study performed deep sequencing of blood TCR repertoires from five healthy adults. To increase sequencing depth and limit assay-specific biases, TCR repertoire library preparation and sequencing were carried out by different laboratories using diverse techniques. Between about 0.9 and 9 billion PBMCs per donor were obtained by leukapheresis. The full study reports these points: The small number of donors limited the genetic and exposure-history diversity represented. Only blood was sampled, and tissue TCR repertoires likely differ from those in blood. Compared with non-shared clonotypes, clonotypes shared by all four sorted-subset donors had higher generation probabilities. Naive subsets generally had larger estimated clonotype richness than memory subsets did. Pairwise subsampling led to the expectation that sequencing depth would affect the degree of clonotype sharing among donors. Incomplete sequencing was indicated by rarefaction of sorted-subset datasets, despite the large sequencing depth. Across four donors, roughly 5% of naive CD4, 3% to 4% of naive CD8, under 2.5% of memory CD4, and 0.4% of memory CD8 clonotypes were shared.

Using the deep immunoSEQ assay, multiplex PCR amplified TCR CDR3 regions from genomic DNA. Extracted genomic DNA from each cell subset was spread evenly across all wells of several immunoSEQ 96-well plates, with each plate serving as a replicate. For sorted subsets, approximately 190 ng genomic DNA, equal to some 30,000 T cell genomes, was loaded into each replicate PCR. The purified libraries were quantified using a Qubit 3.0 fluorometer, sized with a Bioanalyzer 2100, and then quantified again using the KAPA Library Quantification kit. Every immunoSEQ 96-well plate was sequenced on a dedicated single-read 150-cycle Illumina NextSeq 550 flow cell. Turning to the authors' computational methods: Because the immunoSEQ output included only junctional sequences and no quality scores, the filtering could not be the same as the filtering used for full-length reads. Sequences were annotated with PyIR, a Python wrapper for IgBLAST v1.9, and V/J genes and CDR3 were assigned using IMGT germline references. Any read was removed if the V/J assignment was weak (E-value above 1e-6), the CDR3 was missing, or the read contained stop codons, out-of-frame junctions, or ambiguous translated residues. V3J clonotypes were defined as sequences sharing the same inferred V gene, J gene, and CDR3 amino acid sequence. Percentage overlap between repertoires was computed as shared unique clonotypes divided by the size of the smaller repertoire. Repertoire richness was assessed with RTK rarefaction, the Chao1 estimator, and Recon v2.1 estimates of unobserved clonotypes. Generation probabilities were computed with OLGA for all TCRbeta clonotypes obtained by the gDNA method from several donors. The table was pulled from immuneACCESS by TCRdb, which kept in-frame rearrangements only. Such tables lose some clones; where checked, under half of the loss comes from unresolved V genes, and the rest has no known cause. V and J calls and clone size are as listed in that table; D and trimming were resolved from the DNA. Present in this sample are about 700,000 clones, around 72% of which were seen just once. Jointly, the top ten make up approximately 1.8% of the sample.

The specimen sequenced was memory CD4+ T cells sorted from blood. The cell subset or site label here, explained by the study, means: CD45RA-negative fraction. Recombination linked TRBV5-6 to TRBJ2-7; the best D guess is TRBD1, with 6 bases matching. This TCR came from a woman aged 30 to 39 in good health. The CDR3: CASSPSMETGFYEQYF. The nucleotide sequence reads as follows: TGTGCCAGCAGCCCGTCGATGGAGACAGGCTTCTACGAGCAGTACTTC.